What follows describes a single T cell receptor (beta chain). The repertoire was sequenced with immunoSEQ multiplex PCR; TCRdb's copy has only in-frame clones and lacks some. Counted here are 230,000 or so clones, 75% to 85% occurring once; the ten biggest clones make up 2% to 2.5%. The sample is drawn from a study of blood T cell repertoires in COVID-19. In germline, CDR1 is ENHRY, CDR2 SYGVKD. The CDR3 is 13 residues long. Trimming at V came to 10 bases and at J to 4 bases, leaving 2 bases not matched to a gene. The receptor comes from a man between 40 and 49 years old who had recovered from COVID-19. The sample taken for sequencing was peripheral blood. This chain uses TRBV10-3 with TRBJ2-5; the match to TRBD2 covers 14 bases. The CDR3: CATGTSGRETQYF. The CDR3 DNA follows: TGTGCCACCGGGACTAGCGGGAGAGAGACCCAGTACTTC.